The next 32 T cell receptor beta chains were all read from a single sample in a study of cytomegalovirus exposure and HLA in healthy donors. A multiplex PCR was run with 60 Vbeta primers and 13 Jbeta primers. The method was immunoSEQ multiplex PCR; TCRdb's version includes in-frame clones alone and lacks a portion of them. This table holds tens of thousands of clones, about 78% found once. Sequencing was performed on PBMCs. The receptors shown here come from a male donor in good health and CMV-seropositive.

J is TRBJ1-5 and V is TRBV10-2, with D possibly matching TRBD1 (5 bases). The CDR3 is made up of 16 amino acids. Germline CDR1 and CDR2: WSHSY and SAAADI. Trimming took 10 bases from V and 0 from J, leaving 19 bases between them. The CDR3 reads CATWDLIEDSNQPQHF. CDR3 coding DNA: TGCGCCACCTGGGACTTGATAGAGGATAGCAATCAGCCCCAGCATTTT.

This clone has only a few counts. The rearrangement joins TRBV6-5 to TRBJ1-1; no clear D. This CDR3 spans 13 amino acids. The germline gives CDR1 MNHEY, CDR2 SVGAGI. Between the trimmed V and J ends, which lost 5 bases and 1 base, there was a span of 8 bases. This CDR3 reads CASSDRENTEAFF. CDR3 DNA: TGTGCCAGCAGTGACCGGGAGAACACTGAAGCTTTCTTT.

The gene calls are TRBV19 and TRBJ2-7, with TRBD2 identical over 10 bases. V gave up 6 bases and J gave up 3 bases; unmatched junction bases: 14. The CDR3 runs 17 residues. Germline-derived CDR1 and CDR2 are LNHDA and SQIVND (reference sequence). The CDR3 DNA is TGTGCCAGTAGGGGGATAATGCTAGCGGGAGCAGGCTACGAGCAGTACTTC. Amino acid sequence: CASRGIMLAGAGYEQYF.

CDR3 region: CASNGDRTTGGGDTQYF. In nucleotides, the CDR3 is TGTGCCAGCAACGGCGACCGGACTACGGGGGGCGGAGATACGCAGTATTTT. This chain connects TRBV28 to TRBJ2-3; D perhaps matches TRBD2 (7 bases). This CDR3 spans 17 amino acids. Germline assignment: CDR1 MDHEN and CDR2 SYDVKM. Trimming took off 7 bases at V and 5 bases at J, with 25 bases between the two ends.

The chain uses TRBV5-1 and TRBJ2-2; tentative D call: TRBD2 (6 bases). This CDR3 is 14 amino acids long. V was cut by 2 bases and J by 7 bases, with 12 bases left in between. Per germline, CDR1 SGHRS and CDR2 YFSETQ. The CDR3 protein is CASSLGGDVGELFF. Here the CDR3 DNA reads TGCGCCAGCAGCTTAGGAGGGGATGTCGGGGAGCTGTTTTTT.

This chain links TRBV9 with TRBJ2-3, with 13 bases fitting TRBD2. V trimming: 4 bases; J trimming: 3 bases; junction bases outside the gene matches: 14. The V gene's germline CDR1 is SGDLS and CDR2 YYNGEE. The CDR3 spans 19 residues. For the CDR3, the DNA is TGTGCCAGCAGCCTCGACCAAAGACTAGCGGGAGGAAATACAGATACGCAGTATTTT. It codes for CASSLDQRLAGGNTDTQYF.

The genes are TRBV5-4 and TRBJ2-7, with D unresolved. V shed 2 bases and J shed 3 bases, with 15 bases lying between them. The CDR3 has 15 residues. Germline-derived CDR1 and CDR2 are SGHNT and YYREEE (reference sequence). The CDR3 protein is CASSLGSATYYEQYF. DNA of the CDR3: TGTGCCAGCAGCTTAGGCAGCGCCACGTACTACGAGCAGTACTTC.

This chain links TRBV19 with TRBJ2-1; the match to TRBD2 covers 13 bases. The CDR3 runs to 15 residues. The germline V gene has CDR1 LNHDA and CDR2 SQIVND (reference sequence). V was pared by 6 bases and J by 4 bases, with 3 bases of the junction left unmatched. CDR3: CASRQTSGRYNEQFF. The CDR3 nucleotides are TGTGCCAGTAGGCAGACTAGCGGGAGGTACAATGAGCAGTTCTTC.

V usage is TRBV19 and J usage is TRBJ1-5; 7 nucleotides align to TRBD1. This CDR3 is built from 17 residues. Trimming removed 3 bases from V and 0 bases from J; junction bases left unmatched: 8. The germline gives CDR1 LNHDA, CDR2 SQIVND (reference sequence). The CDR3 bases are TGTGCCAGTAGTATTGGGACAGACTATTATAGCAATCAGCCCCAGCATTTT. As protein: CASSIGTDYYSNQPQHF.

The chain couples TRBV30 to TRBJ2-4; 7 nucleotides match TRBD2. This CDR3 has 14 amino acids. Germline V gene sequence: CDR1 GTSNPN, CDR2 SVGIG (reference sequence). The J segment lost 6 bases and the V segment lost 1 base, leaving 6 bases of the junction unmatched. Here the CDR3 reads CAWSAASGLNIQYF. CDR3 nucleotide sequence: TGTGCCTGGAGTGCTGCTAGCGGATTAAACATTCAGTACTTC.

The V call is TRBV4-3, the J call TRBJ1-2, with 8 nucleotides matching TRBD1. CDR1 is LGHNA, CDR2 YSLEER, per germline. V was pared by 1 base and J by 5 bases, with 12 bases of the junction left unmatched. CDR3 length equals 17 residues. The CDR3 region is CASSQVGGGQGLYGYTF. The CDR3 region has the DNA TGCGCCAGCAGCCAAGTGGGGGGAGGACAGGGACTTTATGGCTACACCTTC.

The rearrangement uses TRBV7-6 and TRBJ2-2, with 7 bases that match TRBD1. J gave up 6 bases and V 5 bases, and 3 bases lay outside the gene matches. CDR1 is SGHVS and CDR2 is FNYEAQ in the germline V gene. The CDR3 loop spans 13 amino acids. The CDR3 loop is CASSDRVSGELFF. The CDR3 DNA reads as TGTGCCAGCAGCGACAGGGTTTCCGGGGAGCTGTTTTTT.

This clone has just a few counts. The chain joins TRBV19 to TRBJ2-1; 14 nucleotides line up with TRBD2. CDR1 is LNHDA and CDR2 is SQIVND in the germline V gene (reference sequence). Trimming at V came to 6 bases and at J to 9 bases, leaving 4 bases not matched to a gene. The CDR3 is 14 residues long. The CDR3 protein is CASRAGTSGGEQFF. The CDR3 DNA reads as TGTGCCAGTAGGGCCGGGACTAGCGGGGGTGAGCAGTTCTTC.

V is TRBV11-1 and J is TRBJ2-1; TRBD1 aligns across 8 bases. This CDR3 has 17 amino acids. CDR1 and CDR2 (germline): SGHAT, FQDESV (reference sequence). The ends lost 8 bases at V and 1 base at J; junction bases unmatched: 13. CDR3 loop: CASAHSPRQGSYNEQFF. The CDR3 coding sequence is TGTGCCAGCGCCCACAGCCCGAGACAGGGGTCCTACAATGAGCAGTTCTTC.

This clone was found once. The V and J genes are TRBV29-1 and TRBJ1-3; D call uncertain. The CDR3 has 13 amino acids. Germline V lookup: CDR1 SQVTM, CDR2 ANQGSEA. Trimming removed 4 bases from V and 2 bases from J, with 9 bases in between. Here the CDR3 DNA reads TGCAGCGTTGGATCGGGAACTGGAAACACCATATATTTT. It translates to CSVGSGTGNTIYF.

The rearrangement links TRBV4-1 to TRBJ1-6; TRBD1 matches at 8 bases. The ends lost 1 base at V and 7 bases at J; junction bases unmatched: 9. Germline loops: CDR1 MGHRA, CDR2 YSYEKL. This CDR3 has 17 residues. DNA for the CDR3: TGCGCCAGCAGCCAAGGGCGGTCTGGACAGGGCAATTCACCCCTCCACTTT. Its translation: CASSQGRSGQGNSPLHF.

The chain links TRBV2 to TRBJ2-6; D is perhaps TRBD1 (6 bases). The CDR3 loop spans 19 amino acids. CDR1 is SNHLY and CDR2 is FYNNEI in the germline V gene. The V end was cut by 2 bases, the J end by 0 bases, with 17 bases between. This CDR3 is CASSEPDSASYSGANVLTF. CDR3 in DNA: TGTGCCAGCAGTGAACCGGACAGCGCCTCCTACTCTGGGGCCAACGTCCTGACTTTC.

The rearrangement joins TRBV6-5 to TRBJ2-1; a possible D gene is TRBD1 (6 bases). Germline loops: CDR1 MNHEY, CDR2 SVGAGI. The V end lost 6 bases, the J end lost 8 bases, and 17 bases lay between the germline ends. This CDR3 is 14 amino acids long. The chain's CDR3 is CASSADRMGDEQFF. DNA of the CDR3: TGTGCCAGCAGCGCAGACAGGATGGGGGATGAGCAGTTCTTC.

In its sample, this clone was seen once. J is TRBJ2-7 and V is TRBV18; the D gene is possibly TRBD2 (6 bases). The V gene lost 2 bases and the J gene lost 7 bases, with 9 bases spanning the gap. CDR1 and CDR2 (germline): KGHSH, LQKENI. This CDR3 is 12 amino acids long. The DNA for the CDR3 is TGTGCCAGCTCACCATACGGGGGAGAGCAGTACTTC. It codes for CASSPYGGEQYF.

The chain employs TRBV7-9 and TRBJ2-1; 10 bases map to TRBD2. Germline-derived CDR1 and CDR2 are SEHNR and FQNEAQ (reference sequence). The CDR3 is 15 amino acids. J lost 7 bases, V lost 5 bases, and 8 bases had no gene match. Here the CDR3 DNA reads TGTGCCAGCAGCCGGACCGGGACTAGCGAGAATGAGCAGTTCTTC. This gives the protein CASSRTGTSENEQFF.

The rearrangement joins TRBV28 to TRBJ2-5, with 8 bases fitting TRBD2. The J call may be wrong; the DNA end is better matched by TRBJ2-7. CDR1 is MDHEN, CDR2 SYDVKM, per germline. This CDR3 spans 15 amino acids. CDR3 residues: CASGGGLPSSYEQYF. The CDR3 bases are TGTGCCAGCGGCGGGGGGCTCCCGAGCTCCTACGAGCAGTACTTC.

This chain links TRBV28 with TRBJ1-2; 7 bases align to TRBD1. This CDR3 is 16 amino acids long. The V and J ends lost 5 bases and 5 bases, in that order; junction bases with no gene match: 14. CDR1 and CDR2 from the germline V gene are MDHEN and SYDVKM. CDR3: CASSRLTRDSRYGYTF. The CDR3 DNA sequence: TGTGCCAGCAGTCGTCTTACCCGGGACAGCCGGTATGGCTACACCTTC.

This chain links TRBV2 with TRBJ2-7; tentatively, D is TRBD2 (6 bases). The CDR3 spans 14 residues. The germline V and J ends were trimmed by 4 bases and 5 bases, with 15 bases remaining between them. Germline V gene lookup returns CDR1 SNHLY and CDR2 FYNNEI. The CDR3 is CASSGGISGDEQYF. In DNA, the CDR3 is TGTGCCAGCAGTGGAGGGATTTCGGGGGACGAGCAGTACTTC.

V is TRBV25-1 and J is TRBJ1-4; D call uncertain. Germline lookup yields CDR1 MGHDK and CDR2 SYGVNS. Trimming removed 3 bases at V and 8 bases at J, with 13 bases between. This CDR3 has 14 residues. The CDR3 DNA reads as TGTGCCAGCAGTGAGGAGGTAGGGTTCGAAAAACTGTTTTTT. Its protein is CASSEEVGFEKLFF.

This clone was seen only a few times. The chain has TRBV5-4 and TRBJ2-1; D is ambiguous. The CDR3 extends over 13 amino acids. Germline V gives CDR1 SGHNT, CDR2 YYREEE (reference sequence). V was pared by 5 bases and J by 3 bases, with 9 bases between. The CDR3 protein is CASRQRGYNEQFF. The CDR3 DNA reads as TGTGCCAGCAGGCAGCGTGGCTACAATGAGCAGTTCTTC. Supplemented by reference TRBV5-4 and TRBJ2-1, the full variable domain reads ETGVTQSPTHLIKTRGQQVTLRCSSQSGHNTVSWYQQALGQGPQFIFQYYREEENGRGNFPPRFSGLQFPNYSSELNVNALELDDSALYLCASRQRGYNEQFFGPGTRLTVL.

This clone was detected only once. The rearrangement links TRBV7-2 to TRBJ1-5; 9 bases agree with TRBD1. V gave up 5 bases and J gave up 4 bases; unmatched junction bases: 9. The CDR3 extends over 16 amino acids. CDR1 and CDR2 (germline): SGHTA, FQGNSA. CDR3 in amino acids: CASSLLRDRANQPQHF. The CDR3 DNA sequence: TGTGCCAGCAGCCTCCTCCGGGACAGGGCGAATCAGCCCCAGCATTTT.

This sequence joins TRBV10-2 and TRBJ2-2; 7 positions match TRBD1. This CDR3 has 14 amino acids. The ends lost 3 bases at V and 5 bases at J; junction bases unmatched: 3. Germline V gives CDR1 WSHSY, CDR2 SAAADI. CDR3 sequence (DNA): TGCGCCAGCAGTGAAACACAGGGGACCGGGGAGCTGTTTTTT. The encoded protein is CASSETQGTGELFF.

CDR3 bases: TGTGCCAGTAACGACGGGAAATACGAGCAGTACTTC. It specifies CASNDGKYEQYF. The chain recombines TRBV19 with TRBJ2-7; TRBD2 is a possible D gene (5 bases). V gave up 7 bases and J gave up 4 bases, with 11 bases separating them. Germline CDR1 and CDR2: LNHDA and SQIVND (reference sequence). The CDR3 loop spans 12 amino acids.

CDR3 DNA sequence: TGTGCCAGTAGTAACAGGGCCTTCTATGGCTACACCTTC. This gives the protein CASSNRAFYGYTF. The V and J genes are TRBV19 and TRBJ1-2; possible D gene TRBD1, 6 bases. The CDR3 consists of 13 residues. V was cut by 4 bases and J by 4 bases, with 10 bases left in between. The germline gives CDR1 LNHDA, CDR2 SQIVND (reference sequence).

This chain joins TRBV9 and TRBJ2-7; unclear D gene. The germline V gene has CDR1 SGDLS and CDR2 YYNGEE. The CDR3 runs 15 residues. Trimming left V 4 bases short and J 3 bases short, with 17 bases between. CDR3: CASSPQTAQLYEQYF. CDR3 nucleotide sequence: TGTGCCAGCAGCCCACAGACCGCCCAACTCTACGAGCAGTACTTC.

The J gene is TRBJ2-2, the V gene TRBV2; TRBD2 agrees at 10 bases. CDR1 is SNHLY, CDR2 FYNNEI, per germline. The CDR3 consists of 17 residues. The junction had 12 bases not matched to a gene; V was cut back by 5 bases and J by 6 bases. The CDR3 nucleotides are TGTGCCAGCAGTCTGTCGCTAGCGGGGGTGTGGGCCGGGGAGCTGTTTTTT. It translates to CASSLSLAGVWAGELFF. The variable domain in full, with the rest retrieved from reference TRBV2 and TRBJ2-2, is EPEVTQTPSHQVTQMGQEVILRCVPISNHLYFYWYRQILGQKVEFLVSFYNNEISEKSEIFDDQFSVERPDGSNFTLKIRSTKLEDSAMYFCASSLSLAGVWAGELFFGEGSRLTVL.

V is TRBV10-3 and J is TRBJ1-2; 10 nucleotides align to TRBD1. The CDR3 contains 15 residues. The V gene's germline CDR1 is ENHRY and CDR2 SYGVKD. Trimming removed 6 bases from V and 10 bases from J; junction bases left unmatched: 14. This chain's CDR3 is CAIRRRSGTGENYTF. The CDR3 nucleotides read TGTGCCATCAGACGACGCTCCGGGACAGGGGAAAACTACACCTTC.